This TCR beta chain was identified during a study of blood T cell repertoires in COVID-19. Turning to the study itself: Both acute and convalescent COVID-19 samples were obtained from the United States, Italy and Spain. From T cells, B-cell-depleted T cells, or PBMCs came the material, which was cDNA or gDNA.

As originally analysed: Estimates of nucleated cell counts were drawn from the amplification of reference gene primers. Measured with immunoSEQ multiplex PCR; TCRdb has only the in-frame clones, and not every one. From that table come the V and J calls and clone size; the DNA was used to work out D and trimming. The data contain 300,000 to 400,000 clones, 80% to 90% of them singletons. The sample holds many counts of this clone. V was pared by 3 bases and J by 5 bases, with 10 bases between. The CDR3 extends over 13 amino acids. Germline lookup yields CDR1 LNHDA and CDR2 SQIVND (reference sequence). Sequenced input: peripheral blood. The chain joins TRBV19 to TRBJ1-1, with D unresolved. This sequence originates from a woman aged 50 to 60 who had recovered from COVID-19. The CDR3 DNA sequence: TGTGCCAGTAGTATTTCCCTTTCGACTGAAGCTTTCTTT. Amino acid sequence: CASSISLSTEAFF.